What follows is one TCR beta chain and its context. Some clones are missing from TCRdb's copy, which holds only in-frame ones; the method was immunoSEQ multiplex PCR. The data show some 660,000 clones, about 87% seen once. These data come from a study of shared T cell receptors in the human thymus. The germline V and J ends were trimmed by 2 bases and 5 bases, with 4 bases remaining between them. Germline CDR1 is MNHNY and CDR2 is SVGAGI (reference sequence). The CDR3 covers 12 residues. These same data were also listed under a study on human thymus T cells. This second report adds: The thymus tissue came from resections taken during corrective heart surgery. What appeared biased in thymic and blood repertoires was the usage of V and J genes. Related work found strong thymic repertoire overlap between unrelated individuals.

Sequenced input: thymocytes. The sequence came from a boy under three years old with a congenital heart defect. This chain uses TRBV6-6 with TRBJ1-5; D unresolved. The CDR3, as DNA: TGTGCCAGCAGTTACCCGGATCAGCCCCAGCATTTT. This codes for CASSYPDQPQHF.